This T cell receptor beta chain was sequenced in a study of CXCR3 chemokines and chemotherapy response in bladder cancer (dated by TCRdb to the early 2020s). Background for the entire study: The study examined whether intratumoral CXCR3 chemokine system activity predicted chemotherapy response in human bladder cancer.

Deletion took 3 bases off V and 7 bases off J, with a span of 13 bases between the germline ends. From cysteine to phenylalanine, the CDR3 is 15 amino acids long. Just CDR3 DNA is preserved here, 45 bases in frame from base 1. The germline V gene encodes CDR1 MDHEN and CDR2 SYDVKM. This clonotype was seen a few times. Its binding antigen is unknown. No much larger clone exists at a distance of one base, and base qualities are not known. The library was built by means of PCR. Sequencing used an Illumina HiSeq 2500. In TCRdb, the public reads were trimmed at Q25 with fastp and aligned with MiXCR, with productive beta chains retained. Each CDR3 protein gets just one entry, which takes the most common genes and DNA from the rows behind it. This sample is represented by approximately 13,000 distinct CDR3 sequences; over 10% of them were singletons. Roughly 27% of the sample belongs to the ten largest clones.

Specimen collection occurred from a patient whose treatment included neoadjuvant chemotherapy. The TCR comes from a human donor with bladder cancer that did not respond to neoadjuvant chemotherapy. The rearrangement joined TRBV28 to TRBJ1-6; TRBD1 might be the D gene, on 6 matching bases. The CDR3 region reads CASSLLPGVNSPLHF. The nucleotide sequence is TGTGCCAGCAGTTTGTTACCAGGGGTGAATTCACCCCTCCACTTT.